This T cell receptor beta chain was profiled in a study of cytomegalovirus exposure and HLA in healthy donors. V lost 2 bases and J lost 0, with 11 bases in between. The CDR3 is 15 residues long. Germline CDR1 is GTSNPN and CDR2 is SVGIG (reference sequence). The primer mix had 60 Vbeta and 13 Jbeta primers. TCRdb's table, derived via immunoSEQ multiplex PCR, lists solely in-frame clones and lacks some. The sample yields 160,000 or so clones, around 73% seen once. This clonotype was obtained from a male donor in good health and CMV-seronegative. The rearrangement uses TRBV30 and TRBJ1-5; perhaps TRBD1 as D (5 bases). The sample consisted of PBMCs. The CDR3 spells CAWSHRSYSNQPQHF. In DNA form, the CDR3 reads TGTGCCTGGAGTCACAGGTCTTATAGCAATCAGCCCCAGCATTTT.